The 10 T cell receptor beta chains in this list originate from one sample, sequenced in a study of control samples from healthy donors and cancer patients. Clones were sequenced by immunoSEQ multiplex PCR, and TCRdb holds only the in-frame ones, with some missing. In the table there are some 130,000 clones, roughly 92% of which are singletons. The sample taken for sequencing was blood. The receptor source for this set is a man aged 30 to 45 in good health.

The V call is TRBV7-3, the J call TRBJ2-5, with D uncertain. The CDR3 covers 15 residues. CDR1 and CDR2 from the germline V gene are SGHTA and FQGTGA. Trimming removed 5 bases from V and 2 bases from J, with 15 bases in between. Written as DNA, the CDR3 is TGTGCCAGCAGCCTGCGCGGCCTGGTACAAGAGACCCAGTACTTC. Encoded protein: CASSLRGLVQETQYF. Supplemented by reference TRBV7-3 and TRBJ2-5, the full variable domain reads GAGVSQTPSNKVTEKGKYVELRCDPISGHTALYWYRQSLGQGPEFLIYFQGTGAADDSGLPNDRFFAVRPEGSVSTLKIQRTERGDSAVYLCASSLRGLVQETQYFGPGTRLLVL.

This clone was found a few times. The J gene is TRBJ1-5, the V gene TRBV6-1, with 8 bases matching TRBD1. V was clipped by 3 bases and J by 3 bases; unmatched bases: 4. Per the germline V gene, CDR1 is MNHNS and CDR2 is SASEGT. There are 15 residues in the CDR3. CDR3 sequence (DNA): TGTGCCAGCAGTGACGGACAGGGCCTCAATCAGCCCCAGCATTTT. Protein: CASSDGQGLNQPQHF.

This clone came up once. The chain carries TRBV28 and TRBJ1-2; the D gene is possibly TRBD1 (6 bases). CDR1 is MDHEN, CDR2 SYDVKM, per germline. The length of the CDR3 is 15 residues. Deletions cut 5 bases from V and 2 bases from J, with 15 bases between. The DNA of the CDR3 is TGTGCCAGCAGTCCGGCGTGGGGGGCGAACTATGGCTACACCTTC. It is translated as CASSPAWGANYGYTF.

This chain connects TRBV19 to TRBJ1-6; 9 nucleotides line up with TRBD1. The junction had 5 bases not matched to a gene; V was cut back by 7 bases and J by 7 bases. The germline V gene encodes CDR1 LNHDA and CDR2 SQIVND (reference sequence). The CDR3 consists of 14 residues. Written as DNA, the CDR3 is TGTGCCAGTATGAACAGGGGGCCGAATTCACCCCTCCACTTT. Translated: CASMNRGPNSPLHF.

Here the CDR3 DNA reads TGTGCCAGCAGGCTTAACCCGGGACAGGGAAAGGAAAAACTGTTTTTT. It specifies CASRLNPGQGKEKLFF. The rearrangement joins TRBV28 to TRBJ1-4; TRBD1 matches 9 bases. Germline trimming cut 6 bases from V and 8 bases from J; bases unmatched to any gene: 13. The CDR3 contains 16 residues. From germline, CDR1 is MDHEN and CDR2 SYDVKM. The full variable domain, completed using reference TRBV28 and TRBJ1-4, is DVKVTQSSRYLVKRTGEKVFLECVQDMDHENMFWYRQDPGLGLRLIYFSYDVKMKEKGDIPEGYSVSREKKERFSLILESASTNQTSMYLCASRLNPGQGKEKLFFGSGTQLSVL.

In this sample, this clone turned up a few times. The chain couples TRBV2 to TRBJ2-5, with 7 bases fitting TRBD1. This CDR3 has 16 residues. The J segment lost 5 bases and the V segment lost 3 bases, leaving 12 bases of the junction unmatched. The germline V gene encodes CDR1 SNHLY and CDR2 FYNNEI. This CDR3 reads CASSDLRGGLGETQYF. DNA of the CDR3: TGTGCCAGCAGTGATCTAAGAGGGGGCCTGGGGGAGACCCAGTACTTC.

The chain carries TRBV4-1 and TRBJ2-5, with 9 bases that match TRBD1. The V gene's germline CDR1 is MGHRA and CDR2 YSYEKL. V was clipped by 4 bases and J by 5 bases; unmatched bases: 8. This CDR3 has 15 amino acids. The CDR3: CASSRTGEGVETQYF. In DNA form, the CDR3 reads TGCGCCAGCAGCCGGACAGGGGAGGGGGTTGAGACCCAGTACTTC.

CDR3 sequence: CSAIGGRGKSEAFF. CDR3 bases: TGCAGCGCAATTGGCGGCAGGGGCAAGTCTGAAGCTTTCTTT. The chain employs TRBV29-1 and TRBJ1-1, with a possible D match to TRBD1 (6 bases). This CDR3 spans 14 amino acids. V was pared by 7 bases and J by 6 bases, with 21 bases between. Germline V gives CDR1 SQVTM, CDR2 ANQGSEA.

The V and J genes are TRBV4-2 and TRBJ2-7; 9 bases align to TRBD1. The CDR3 contains 15 residues. With V trimmed by 0 bases and J by 3 bases, 3 bases remained unmatched. Per the germline V gene, CDR1 is LGHNA and CDR2 is YNFKEQ. This CDR3 is CASSQEGQGNYEQYF. The CDR3 nucleotides read TGTGCCAGCAGCCAAGAGGGACAGGGAAACTACGAGCAGTACTTC.

The chain couples TRBV28 to TRBJ1-1; the D gene is possibly TRBD1 (6 bases). Trimming cost V 5 bases and J 10 bases, with 11 bases left between them. Germline V gene data show CDR1 as MDHEN and CDR2 as SYDVKM. The CDR3 is 11 residues long. CDR3 sequence: CASSHGTLAFF. The DNA for the CDR3 is TGTGCCAGCAGTCATGGGACATTAGCTTTCTTT.